The 27 T cell receptor beta chains below were found in one sample sequenced in a study of memory CD4+ T cells and cytomegalovirus serostatus. Generated by immunoSEQ multiplex PCR, the TCRdb table keeps only in-frame clones and is missing some. The repertoire includes around 45,000 clones, about three quarters of them detected once, and approximately 0.61% sits in the top ten. The sort gate was single viable CD3+CD4+CD8-CD45RO+ cells for memory CD4+ T cells. Sequences were obtained from memory CD4+ T cells from blood. All receptors derive from an adult in good health and CMV-seronegative.

This chain links TRBV5-1 with TRBJ2-1, with 8 bases lining up with TRBD1. CDR3 length equals 15 residues. Germline values: CDR1 SGHRS, CDR2 YFSETQ. Trimming removed 3 bases from V and 3 bases from J; junction bases left unmatched: 5. CDR3: CASSSGQGRYNEQFF. CDR3 in DNA: TGCGCCAGCAGCTCTGGACAGGGACGCTACAATGAGCAGTTCTTC.

The chain employs TRBV2 and TRBJ1-1; 8 nucleotides match TRBD1. The CDR3 has 12 amino acids. Germline CDR1 and CDR2: SNHLY and FYNNEI. Trimming at V came to 5 bases and at J to 11 bases, leaving 7 bases not matched to a gene. CDR3 amino acids: CASSQDRAEAFF. In DNA, the CDR3 is TGTGCCAGCAGTCAGGACAGGGCGGAGGCTTTCTTT.

The chain has TRBV13 and TRBJ2-7, with a tentative D call TRBD1 (6 bases). The CDR3 covers 15 residues. The V gene's germline CDR1 is PRHDT and CDR2 FYEKMQ (reference sequence). V lost 5 bases and J lost 3, with 17 bases in between. The CDR3 sequence: CASSVSQGRSYEQYF. The CDR3 DNA reads as TGTGCCAGCAGCGTTAGTCAGGGGCGCAGCTACGAGCAGTACTTC.

Judged by abundance, this clone is medium-sized. The genes are TRBV9 and TRBJ1-1; D perhaps matches TRBD1 (5 bases). Per the germline V gene, CDR1 is SGDLS and CDR2 is YYNGEE. Trimming left V 3 bases short and J 2 bases short, with 11 bases between. This CDR3 is 14 amino acids long. In nucleotides, the CDR3 is TGTGCCAGCAGCGCAACAGGACACAACACTGAAGCTTTCTTT. Its protein product is CASSATGHNTEAFF.

The chain employs TRBV7-9 and TRBJ1-1; 10 bases agree with TRBD1. The CDR3 runs 15 residues. The V and J ends lost 4 bases and 1 base, in that order; junction bases with no gene match: 3. Germline CDR1 and CDR2: SEHNR and FQNEAQ (reference sequence). The chain's CDR3 is CASSSRDRGNTEAFF. The CDR3 DNA sequence: TGTGCCAGCAGCTCCCGGGACAGGGGGAACACTGAAGCTTTCTTT.

The chain has TRBV7-2 and TRBJ1-1; D gene uncertain. Germline V gives CDR1 SGHTA, CDR2 FQGNSA. The V and J ends lost 3 bases and 6 bases respectively, with 14 bases between them. This CDR3 has 14 residues. The CDR3 loop reads CASSFRTARAEAFF. CDR3 sequence (DNA): TGTGCCAGCAGCTTCCGGACCGCGAGGGCTGAAGCTTTCTTT.

V is TRBV27 and J is TRBJ2-7; 9 bases match TRBD2. The germline gives CDR1 MNHEY, CDR2 SMNVEV (reference sequence). The CDR3 covers 17 residues. The V segment lost 3 bases and the J segment 1 base; nucleotides outside the gene matches: 10. CDR3 amino acids: CASSFALSSGRSYEQYF. The CDR3 DNA is TGTGCCAGCAGTTTTGCATTGTCAAGCGGGAGGTCCTACGAGCAGTACTTC.

V usage is TRBV18 and J usage is TRBJ1-2; D unresolved. Germline CDR1 and CDR2: KGHSH and LQKENI. Trimming shortened V by 3 bases and J by 0 bases, and 8 bases separated the two germline ends. The CDR3 sequence is 14 residues long. CDR3 nucleotide sequence: TGTGCCAGCTCACCTGGGATGTCTAACTATGGCTACACCTTC. As protein: CASSPGMSNYGYTF.

The genes are TRBV5-1 and TRBJ2-7; D unresolved. The CDR3 covers 14 residues. Per the germline V gene, CDR1 is SGHRS and CDR2 is YFSETQ. Trimming pared 4 bases from V and 0 bases from J, leaving 11 bases between. For the CDR3, the DNA is TGCGCCAGCAGCACCGGCGGTAGCTCCTACGAGCAGTACTTC. Translated: CASSTGGSSYEQYF.

The V and J genes are TRBV4-1 and TRBJ1-1; no reliable D call. The CDR3 sequence is 12 residues long. Trimming pared 3 bases from V and 2 bases from J, leaving 4 bases between. Germline values: CDR1 MGHRA, CDR2 YSYEKL. For the CDR3, the DNA is TGCGCCAGCAGCCAGATCAACACTGAAGCTTTCTTT. This sequence encodes CASSQINTEAFF.

This clone was recorded a few times. The chain has TRBV18 and TRBJ1-1; D remains unclear. The CDR3 runs to 14 residues. The germline gives CDR1 KGHSH, CDR2 LQKENI. With 4 bases removed from V and 2 bases from J, the gap between germline ends came to 11 bases. The CDR3 protein is CASSQFGLNTEAFF. In DNA, the CDR3 is TGTGCCAGCTCACAATTCGGACTCAACACTGAAGCTTTCTTT.

This clone was counted a single time. The rearrangement joins TRBV27 to TRBJ2-4, with a possible D match to TRBD2 (7 bases). Germline V gene sequence: CDR1 MNHEY, CDR2 SMNVEV (reference sequence). The CDR3 consists of 18 residues. V lost 5 bases and J lost 1, with 21 bases in between. CDR3 amino acids: CASSLLGGGLGAKNIQYF. The CDR3, as DNA: TGTGCCAGCAGTCTACTGGGGGGGGGCCTTGGGGCCAAAAACATTCAGTACTTC.

This chain connects TRBV13 to TRBJ1-1, with 7 bases that match TRBD1. Germline V gene sequence: CDR1 PRHDT, CDR2 FYEKMQ (reference sequence). The CDR3 totals 16 residues. V lost 5 bases to trimming and J lost 2 bases; unmatched junction nucleotides: 11. The CDR3 is CASSGERDSINTEAFF. The CDR3 nucleotides read TGTGCCAGCAGCGGAGAGCGGGACAGTATAAACACTGAAGCTTTCTTT.

The chain combines TRBV7-3 with TRBJ2-3; a possible D gene is TRBD2 (6 bases). Trimming removed 2 bases at V and 1 base at J, with 13 bases between. The germline gives CDR1 SGHTA, CDR2 FQGTGA. The CDR3 has 16 residues. The CDR3 is CASSLAGGAGTDTQYF. CDR3 sequence (DNA): TGTGCCAGCAGCTTAGCAGGAGGGGCAGGCACAGATACGCAGTATTTT.

By share, this clone ranks as medium-sized. Additional DNA sequences in this sample encode the identical CDR3. This chain links TRBV20-1 with TRBJ2-1, with D unresolved. Germline lookup yields CDR1 DFQATT and CDR2 SNEGSKA (reference sequence). The V and J ends lost 6 bases and 3 bases respectively, with 6 bases between them. CDR3 length: 11 residues. As DNA, the CDR3 is TGCAGTGCGGGCAGCTACAATGAGCAGTTCTTC. It is translated as CSAGSYNEQFF.

This clone came up once. The rearrangement links TRBV7-7 to TRBJ2-1, with 14 bases that match TRBD2. Germline V gene sequence: CDR1 SSHAT, CDR2 FNYEAQ (reference sequence). The CDR3 totals 16 residues. V lost 5 bases, J lost 8 bases, and 8 bases stayed unmatched. CDR3 DNA: TGTGCCAGCAGCGAGGGACTAGCGGGGGCAGGGCATGAGCAGTTCTTC. Its translation is CASSEGLAGAGHEQFF.

The chain employs TRBV5-6 and TRBJ1-2; maybe TRBD1 (6 bases). This CDR3 comprises 14 residues. The V gene lost 4 bases and the J gene lost 8 bases, with 18 bases spanning the gap. In germline, CDR1 is SGHDT, CDR2 YYEEEE. In nucleotides, the CDR3 is TGTGCCAGCAGCCGACCCGACAGGTCGGGGGGCTACACCTTC. This translates into CASSRPDRSGGYTF.

The CDR3 bases are TGTGCCAGCAGCTTAGGGTTGGGGCCTAATTCACCCCTCCACTTT. Translating it yields CASSLGLGPNSPLHF. The rearrangement links TRBV11-2 to TRBJ1-6, with a weak D call TRBD1 (5 bases). V lost 1 base and J lost 6, with 10 bases in between. The CDR3 has 15 residues. The germline V gene encodes CDR1 SGHAT and CDR2 FQNNGV.

This chain links TRBV30 with TRBJ2-3; D is unresolved. This CDR3 has 13 amino acids. V lost 4 bases and J lost 1, with 9 bases in between. Germline-derived CDR1 and CDR2 are GTSNPN and SVGIG (reference sequence). In DNA, the CDR3 is TGTGCCTGGAATCGGTTGGGCACAGATACGCAGTATTTT. Translating gives CAWNRLGTDTQYF.

The V call is TRBV2, the J call TRBJ1-5; 10 bases agree with TRBD1. There are 17 residues in the CDR3. Germline loops: CDR1 SNHLY, CDR2 FYNNEI. Unmatched junction bases numbered 14, after V lost 7 bases and J lost 5 bases. The CDR3 DNA reads as TGTGCCAGCAATTCGGGACAGGGGTTATCAATAGATCAGCCCCAGCATTTT. It specifies CASNSGQGLSIDQPQHF.

V is TRBV2 and J is TRBJ2-2; the D is unclear. Trimming pared 5 bases from V and 0 bases from J, leaving 10 bases between. This CDR3 has 15 residues. The germline CDR1 and CDR2 sequences are SNHLY and FYNNEI. The CDR3 sequence is CASSTPTANTGELFF. The CDR3 nucleotides read TGTGCCAGCAGTACCCCCACGGCGAACACCGGGGAGCTGTTTTTT.

This clone was detected a few times. The chain is built from TRBV4-1 and TRBJ1-1; D ambiguous. Trimming stripped 1 base from V and 10 bases from J, with 13 bases between. This CDR3 contains 13 residues. CDR1 is MGHRA, CDR2 YSYEKL, per germline. Here the CDR3 DNA reads TGCGCCAGCAGCCAAGGTCGGGCGGCGGGAGCTTTCTTT. Its translation: CASSQGRAAGAFF.

This clone was seen a few times. It is unclear where the CDR3 begins or ends on the DNA, so no DNA is shown, and the CDR3 is as TCRdb lists it. The rearrangement joins TRBV4-2 to TRBJ2-5; TRBD2 was called by the table and not checked on the DNA. Germline lookup yields CDR1 LGHNA and CDR2 YNFKEQ. The CDR3 adds up to 17 amino acids, both ends counted. The CDR3: CASSQVSFGSGKETQYF.

This clone occurred once. The chain links TRBV29-1 to TRBJ2-3, with TRBD1 identical over 9 bases. Trimming removed 4 bases from V and 1 base from J; junction bases left unmatched: 6. Germline V CDR1 and CDR2: SQVTM, ANQGSEA. The CDR3 covers 15 residues. CDR3 sequence reads: CSVVTGGEGTDTQYF. DNA for the CDR3: TGCAGCGTTGTAACAGGGGGCGAAGGCACAGATACGCAGTATTTT.

The rearrangement joins TRBV5-1 to TRBJ2-1; D perhaps matches TRBD2 (6 bases). The CDR3 spans 13 residues. The V gene's germline CDR1 is SGHRS and CDR2 YFSETQ. V lost 4 bases to trimming and J lost 6 bases, with 11 bases between them. The chain's CDR3 is CASSIMTSNEQFF. Here the CDR3 DNA reads TGCGCCAGCAGCATTATGACTAGCAATGAGCAGTTCTTC.

The gene calls are TRBV19 and TRBJ2-7; tentatively, D is TRBD1 or TRBD2 (5 bases each). Trimming left V 5 bases short and J 6 bases short, with 14 bases between. This CDR3 region has 13 residues. CDR1 is LNHDA and CDR2 is SQIVND in the germline V gene (reference sequence). The CDR3 region is CASSATTRGEQYF. CDR3 nucleotide sequence: TGTGCCAGTAGTGCCACAACTAGGGGCGAGCAGTACTTC. The variable domain in full, with the rest retrieved from reference TRBV19 and TRBJ2-7, is DGGITQSPKYLFRKEGQNVTLSCEQNLNHDAMYWYRQDPGQGLRLIYYSQIVNDFQKGDIAEGYSVSREKKESFPLTVTSAQKNPTAFYLCASSATTRGEQYFGPGTRLTVT.

This clone was observed a few times. The CDR3 sequence is CASSRTGVGQPQHF. Written as DNA, the CDR3 is TGTGCCAGCAGCAGGACAGGGGTAGGCCAGCCCCAGCATTTT. The rearrangement joins TRBV9 to TRBJ1-5, with TRBD1 matching 9 bases. Germline loops: CDR1 SGDLS, CDR2 YYNGEE. V trimming: 4 bases; J trimming: 7 bases; junction bases outside the gene matches: 6. The CDR3 has 14 residues.